The present T cell receptor (beta chain) was sequenced within a study of T cell responses to AZD1222 COVID-19 vaccine. Points from the study as a whole: Baseline testing showed seropositivity in only six AZD1222 recipients.

Pooling of second doses given at about 4 or about 12 weeks was done. The assay was immunoSEQ multiplex PCR, and TCRdb's table has in-frame clones only and misses some. Of around 180,000 clones listed, 88% are singletons. As regards this clone: Its antigen is as yet unknown.

V was trimmed by 10 bases and J by 7 bases, leaving 4 bases between them. Germline CDR1 is MNHEY and CDR2 is SMNVEV (reference sequence). The CDR3 covers 8 residues. Sequencing used peripheral blood, obtained 28 days after the second AZD1222 dose. The clonotype originates from an adult who received the AZD1222 COVID-19 vaccine. V is TRBV27 and J is TRBJ2-5; D call uncertain. The CDR3 loop reads CATLTQYF. The CDR3 bases are TGTGCCACCCTGACCCAGTACTTC.